The 13 T cell receptor beta chains reported below all come from one sample, sequenced in a study of blood T cell repertoires in COVID-19. The protocol was immunoSEQ multiplex PCR, while the TCRdb copy is restricted to in-frame clones and leaves out a portion. The sample has more than 25,000 clones, approximately 90% seen once. The material sequenced was peripheral blood. The receptor set was obtained from a man aged 55 to 70 with active COVID-19.

The rearrangement uses TRBV7-2 and TRBJ1-2; D gene uncertain. The germline V gene encodes CDR1 SGHTA and CDR2 FQGNSA. The CDR3 extends over 14 amino acids. The ends were cut back, 4 bases at V and 5 bases at J, with 14 bases in the middle. The chain's CDR3 is CASSSHVAGYGYTF. CDR3 nucleotide sequence: TGTGCCAGCAGCTCCCATGTTGCGGGATATGGCTACACCTTC.

This clone was detected a few times. V usage is TRBV30 and J usage is TRBJ1-3, with D maybe TRBD1 (5 bases). Germline CDR1 and CDR2: GTSNPN and SVGIG (reference sequence). V lost 2 bases and J 5 bases, leaving 13 bases between the germline ends. The CDR3 runs to 14 residues. CDR3 loop: CAWSIDSVRNTIYF. In DNA, the CDR3 is TGTGCCTGGAGTATCGACAGCGTCCGAAACACCATATATTTT.

The chain employs TRBV6-2 or TRBV6-3 and TRBJ1-2, with D perhaps TRBD1 (6 bases). The CDR3 length is 16 residues. CDR1 and CDR2 from the germline V gene are MNHEY and SVGEGT. V lost 6 bases, J lost 2 bases, and 19 bases lay in between. DNA of the CDR3: TGTGCCAGCAGCAAGACGGGGGGGCAGACCAACTATGGCTACACCTTC. Encoded protein: CASSKTGGQTNYGYTF.

The CDR3 protein is CASSQGTTGSNEKLFF. CDR3 nucleotide sequence: TGTGCCAGCAGCCAGGGAACGACAGGGTCTAATGAAAAACTGTTTTTT. The V call is TRBV4-2, the J call TRBJ1-4; TRBD1 aligns across 7 bases. There are 16 residues in the CDR3. Unmatched junction bases numbered 7, after V lost 3 bases and J lost 3 bases. Germline V lookup: CDR1 LGHNA, CDR2 YNFKEQ.

The table lists this clone with a count of one. The gene calls are TRBV20-1 and TRBJ2-1; perhaps TRBD1 as D (5 bases). V was clipped by 1 base and J by 14 bases, with 12 bases between them. The CDR3 runs to 11 residues. From germline, CDR1 is DFQATT and CDR2 SNEGSKA (reference sequence). The CDR3 coding sequence is TGCAGTGCTAGAGTAGGGGTGGGTGAGTTCTTC. This gives the protein CSARVGVGEFF.

The chain is built from TRBV18 and TRBJ2-5, with TRBD2 identical over 12 bases. The length of the CDR3 is 14 residues. Germline V gives CDR1 KGHSH, CDR2 LQKENI. The J segment lost 5 bases and the V segment lost 6 bases, leaving 4 bases of the junction unmatched. In nucleotides, the CDR3 is TGTGCCAGCTCCTTCGGACTAGCGGGGGAGACCCAGTACTTC. Amino acid sequence: CASSFGLAGETQYF.

The chain has TRBV5-4 and TRBJ2-2, with TRBD1 matching 10 bases. Germline V CDR1 and CDR2: SGHNT, YYREEE (reference sequence). CDR3 length: 15 amino acids. Trimming took 5 bases from V and 6 from J; bases not matched to a gene: 7. The CDR3 region has the DNA TGTGCCAGCAGATCGACAGGGGGCAAAGCCGGGGAGCTGTTTTTT. Encoded protein: CASRSTGGKAGELFF.

This clone is labeled medium-sized. The chain combines TRBV6-5 with TRBJ1-2; maybe TRBD1 (5 bases). CDR1 MNHEY and CDR2 SVGAGI come from the germline V gene. The CDR3 runs 16 residues. Trimming left V 1 base short and J 5 bases short, with 17 bases between. CDR3 amino acids: CASSYYDATDGYGYTF. CDR3 bases: TGTGCCAGCAGTTACTACGACGCGACAGACGGATATGGCTACACCTTC.

The chain employs TRBV18 and TRBJ1-5, with TRBD1 matching over 9 bases. V gave up 2 bases and J gave up 4 bases; unmatched junction bases: 3. Per the germline V gene, CDR1 is KGHSH and CDR2 is LQKENI. The CDR3 totals 15 residues. CDR3 sequence reads: CASSPGGQGNQPQHF. In nucleotides, the CDR3 is TGTGCCAGCTCACCAGGGGGACAGGGAAATCAGCCCCAGCATTTT.

This clone showed up just once. The chain has TRBV5-8 and TRBJ1-2, with D tentatively TRBD1 (6 bases). CDR3 length equals 13 residues. Germline V gene sequence: CDR1 SGHTS, CDR2 YDEGEE. V was clipped by 4 bases and J by 4 bases, with 11 bases between them. CDR3 bases: TGTGCCAGCAGCGTACAGGGCATCTATGGCTACACCTTC. Protein sequence: CASSVQGIYGYTF.

The J gene is TRBJ2-5, the V gene TRBV15; TRBD1 might be the D (5 bases). Germline loops: CDR1 LNHNV, CDR2 YYDKDF (reference sequence). The V and J ends lost 0 bases and 7 bases respectively, with 15 bases between them. The CDR3 covers 15 residues. The CDR3 DNA sequence: TGTGCCACCAGCAGAGATGCGCAGGGCCCGGTGACCCAGTACTTC. Protein: CATSRDAQGPVTQYF.

The gene calls are TRBV6-5 and TRBJ2-5, with TRBD2 matching 10 bases. V gave up 7 bases and J gave up 5 bases; unmatched junction bases: 7. CDR1 and CDR2 from the germline V gene are MNHEY and SVGAGI. This CDR3 is 14 amino acids long. The CDR3 is CASNLAGGGETQYF. Written as DNA, the CDR3 is TGTGCCAGCAATTTAGCGGGGGGCGGGGAGACCCAGTACTTC.

The chain joins TRBV7-9 to TRBJ2-6; no reliable D call. V gave up 1 base and J gave up 0 bases, with 7 bases separating them. The germline gives CDR1 SEHNR, CDR2 FQNEAQ (reference sequence). The CDR3 is 16 amino acids. The CDR3 is CASSLGSSSGANVLTF. CDR3 DNA sequence: TGTGCCAGCAGCTTAGGTTCTAGCTCTGGGGCCAACGTCCTGACTTTC.